This T cell receptor (beta chain) was captured in a study of metastatic and nonmetastatic thyroid tumors. This clone was recorded many times. TCRdb reanalyzed the PCR reads via MiXCR. Among over 25,000 clones, less than 14% were seen once, and the ten largest hold more than 15%. The trim removed 7 bases at V and 7 bases at J, leaving 8 bases unmatched. Per the germline V gene, CDR1 is LNHDA and CDR2 is SQIVND (reference sequence). This CDR3 contains 14 residues. Thyroid surgery was preceded by no treatment in any patient. This receptor was identified in a female donor with papillary thyroid cancer or a benign thyroid nodule (not recorded which). Some clones in this sample may be carry-over from other donors' samples. The source material was blood. The chain is built from TRBV19 and TRBJ1-2; 11 bases line up with TRBD1. CDR3 loop: CASTLGQGAPGYTF. CDR3 nucleotides: TGTGCCAGTACCCTCGGACAGGGGGCTCCTGGCTACACCTTC.